The rows below give T cell receptor beta chains drawn from one sample of a study of T cells in Graves' hyperthyroidism and ophthalmopathy. TCRdb reprocessed the multiplex PCR reads with MiXCR, giving one entry per CDR3 protein. Here the sample spans around 700,000 distinct CDR3 sequences, approximately 19% being singletons. What was sequenced was blood. These receptors came from a woman between 50 and 59 years old with Graves' hyperthyroidism that later progressed to Graves' ophthalmopathy. Each CDR3 is given with its conserved first and last residue. The D gene is left open where the match is weak. Only part of the rows carry a size: once, few, many, or a class if the clone is expanded.

j_call: TRBJ1-5; v_call: TRBV14; cdr3_length: 16; d_call: .; clone_size: .; cdr3_aa: CASTEPLTRSNQPQHF; cdr3_nt: TGTGCCAGCACCGAACCGCTTACTAGGAGCAATCAGCCCCAGCATTTT
j_call: TRBJ2-3; v_call: TRBV2; cdr3_length: 12; d_call: .; clone_size: many; cdr3_aa: CASRLGQDTQYF; cdr3_nt: TGTGCCAGCCGGCTAGGGCAAGATACGCAGTATTTT
j_call: TRBJ2-3; v_call: TRBV12-3/TRBV12-4; cdr3_length: 15; d_call: TRBD1; clone_size: many; cdr3_aa: CASSRAGQGTDTQYF; cdr3_nt: TGTGCCAGCAGTCGTGCGGGACAGGGCACAGATACGCAGTATTTT
j_call: TRBJ2-3; v_call: TRBV27; cdr3_length: 15; d_call: TRBD1; clone_size: few; cdr3_aa: CASSLGGQGANTQYF; cdr3_nt: TGTGCCAGCAGTTTGGGGGGACAGGGGGCGAATACGCAGTATTTT
j_call: TRBJ1-6; v_call: TRBV6-1; cdr3_length: 15; d_call: TRBD1; clone_size: .; cdr3_aa: CASSLDRGGNSPLHF; cdr3_nt: TGTGCCAGCAGCCTCGACAGGGGTGGAAATTCACCCCTCCACTTT
j_call: TRBJ2-2; v_call: TRBV11-1; cdr3_length: 14; d_call: .; clone_size: .; cdr3_aa: CASSLVRVAGELFF; cdr3_nt: TGTGCCAGCAGCTTAGTCAGGGTCGCCGGGGAGCTGTTTTTT
j_call: TRBJ2-3; v_call: TRBV2; cdr3_length: 15; d_call: .; clone_size: .; cdr3_aa: CASRRQIISTDTQYF; cdr3_nt: TGTGCCAGCAGGAGACAAATCATAAGCACAGATACGCAGTATTTT
j_call: TRBJ1-2; v_call: TRBV9; cdr3_length: 16; d_call: .; clone_size: .; cdr3_aa: CASSALLGGGDYGYTF; cdr3_nt: TGTGCCAGCAGCGCCCTCCTCGGGGGGGGGGACTATGGCTACACCTTC
j_call: TRBJ2-1; v_call: TRBV9; cdr3_length: 16; d_call: .; clone_size: .; cdr3_aa: CASSYRIGGAVNEQFF; cdr3_nt: TGTGCCAGCAGCTATAGGATCGGGGGCGCAGTGAATGAGCAGTTCTTC
j_call: TRBJ1-3; v_call: TRBV12-3/TRBV12-4; cdr3_length: 15; d_call: .; clone_size: .; cdr3_aa: CASSFRTHSGNTIYF; cdr3_nt: TGTGCCAGCAGTTTTAGGACTCACTCTGGAAACACCATATATTTT
j_call: TRBJ1-1; v_call: TRBV19; cdr3_length: 10; d_call: .; clone_size: few; cdr3_aa: CASGQLEAFF; cdr3_nt: TGTGCCAGCGGACAGCTTGAAGCTTTCTTT
j_call: TRBJ2-4; v_call: TRBV6-1; cdr3_length: 16; d_call: .; clone_size: .; cdr3_aa: CASSDLSGPPGNIQYF; cdr3_nt: TGTGCCAGCAGTGATTTAAGTGGACCTCCGGGAAACATTCAGTACTTC
j_call: TRBJ1-1; v_call: TRBV6-1; cdr3_length: 15; d_call: .; clone_size: many; cdr3_aa: CASSYMTVDGTEAFF; cdr3_nt: TGTGCCAGCAGTTACATGACAGTTGATGGCACTGAAGCTTTCTTT
j_call: TRBJ2-7; v_call: TRBV20-1; cdr3_length: 13; d_call: .; clone_size: many; cdr3_aa: CSARRVLYYEQYF; cdr3_nt: TGCAGTGCTAGGCGCGTCCTTTACTACGAGCAGTACTTC
j_call: TRBJ1-2; v_call: TRBV3-1; cdr3_length: 14; d_call: .; clone_size: many; cdr3_aa: CASSDLDKYYGYTF; cdr3_nt: TGTGCCAGCTCGGACTTAGACAAGTACTATGGCTACACCTTC
j_call: TRBJ2-5; v_call: TRBV18; cdr3_length: 14; d_call: .; clone_size: .; cdr3_aa: CASSPLRIQETQYF; cdr3_nt: TGTGCCAGCTCACCACTACGGATCCAAGAGACCCAGTACTTC
j_call: TRBJ2-5; v_call: TRBV28; cdr3_length: 13; d_call: TRBD2; clone_size: .; cdr3_aa: CASSLLAGGPEYF; cdr3_nt: TGTGCCAGCAGTTTACTAGCGGGGGGGCCGGAGTACTTC
j_call: TRBJ1-4; v_call: TRBV6-1; cdr3_length: 13; d_call: TRBD1; clone_size: few; cdr3_aa: CASRTGSREKLFF; cdr3_nt: TGTGCCAGCAGGACAGGGTCCCGGGAAAAACTGTTTTTT
j_call: TRBJ2-7; v_call: TRBV2; cdr3_length: 14; d_call: TRBD1; clone_size: many; cdr3_aa: CASSEGQGPWEQYF; cdr3_nt: TGTGCCAGCAGTGAGGGACAGGGCCCTTGGGAGCAGTACTTC
j_call: TRBJ1-5; v_call: TRBV6-1; cdr3_length: 14; d_call: TRBD1; clone_size: .; cdr3_aa: CASRPDRVDQPQHF; cdr3_nt: TGTGCCAGCAGGCCCGACAGGGTAGATCAGCCCCAGCATTTT
j_call: TRBJ1-2; v_call: TRBV12-3/TRBV12-4; cdr3_length: 15; d_call: .; clone_size: many; cdr3_aa: CASSLTVRLNYGYTF; cdr3_nt: TGTGCCAGCAGTTTAACGGTCAGGCTGAACTATGGCTACACCTTC
j_call: TRBJ1-4; v_call: TRBV9; cdr3_length: 15; d_call: .; clone_size: .; cdr3_aa: CASSVGSALIEKLFF; cdr3_nt: TGTGCCAGCAGCGTAGGCAGTGCCCTAATTGAAAAACTGTTTTTT
j_call: TRBJ2-5; v_call: TRBV30; cdr3_length: 17; d_call: TRBD2; clone_size: many; cdr3_aa: CAWSVLAGGLITETQYF; cdr3_nt: TGTGCCTGGAGTGTACTAGCGGGGGGACTCATAACCGAGACCCAGTACTTC